This T cell receptor beta chain was sequenced during a study of vaccination effects on CD4 cells after COVID-19. Across the study: Everyone in the study got two shots of either the BNT162b2 or mRNA-1273 vaccine. Regarding the study as a whole: Long after vaccination, the clones induced by infection and by vaccine shrank markedly in size.

Using viral peptide pools, the ViraFEST assay grew out antigen-specific CD4+ T cells prior to sequencing. When ten to eleven days of culture had elapsed, CD4+ T cells were isolated. Every well housed two million PBMC, which grew in culture alongside 8.5 to 10 IU/ml IL-2 and about 10 ug/ml peptides. Assay: immunoSEQ multiplex PCR; the TCRdb copy retains only in-frame clones and omits some. The table lists some 20,000 clones, approximately 70% of them singletons. Germline trimming cut 0 bases from V and 11 bases from J; bases unmatched to any gene: 15. From germline, CDR1 is SGHNT and CDR2 YYREEE (reference sequence). The CDR3 consists of 17 residues. This clone has a handful of counts. Its antigen is not known.

The sample in question was CD4+ T cells from PBMCs cultured with HCoV-229E spike peptides, obtained before COVID-19 vaccination. The gene calls are TRBV5-4 and TRBJ2-1; 9 bases match TRBD2. This TCR derives from a human donor who received a COVID-19 vaccine. The CDR3 coding sequence is TGTGCCAGCAGCTTGGGGTGGCGGGAGGGCCTCATTGGGCAGCAGTTCTTC. Its protein product is CASSLGWREGLIGQQFF. The full variable domain, in which reference TRBV5-4 and TRBJ2-1 provide the parts outside the CDR3, is ETGVTQSPTHLIKTRGQQVTLRCSSQSGHNTVSWYQQALGQGPQFIFQYYREEENGRGNFPPRFSGLQFPNYSSELNVNALELDDSALYLCASSLGWREGLIGQQFFGPGTRLTVL.